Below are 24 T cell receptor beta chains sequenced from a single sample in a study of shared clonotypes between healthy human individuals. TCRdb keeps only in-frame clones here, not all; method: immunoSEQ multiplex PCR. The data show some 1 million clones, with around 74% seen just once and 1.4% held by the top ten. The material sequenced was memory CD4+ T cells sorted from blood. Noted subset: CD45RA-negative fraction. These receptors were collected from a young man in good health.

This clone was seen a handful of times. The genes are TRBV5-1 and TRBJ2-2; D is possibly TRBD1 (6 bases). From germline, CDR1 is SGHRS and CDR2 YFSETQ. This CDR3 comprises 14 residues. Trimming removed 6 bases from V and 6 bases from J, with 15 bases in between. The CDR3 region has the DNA TGCGCCAGCAAACAGGGTTCTGCCTCCGGGGAGCTGTTTTTT. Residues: CASKQGSASGELFF.

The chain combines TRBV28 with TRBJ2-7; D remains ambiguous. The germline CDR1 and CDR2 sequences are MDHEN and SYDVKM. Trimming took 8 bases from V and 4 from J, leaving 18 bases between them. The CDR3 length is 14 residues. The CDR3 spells CASGLQGLAYEQYF. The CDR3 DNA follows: TGTGCCAGCGGTCTTCAAGGCCTGGCTTACGAGCAGTACTTC. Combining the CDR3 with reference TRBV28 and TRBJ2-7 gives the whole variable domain DVKVTQSSRYLVKRTGEKVFLECVQDMDHENMFWYRQDPGLGLRLIYFSYDVKMKEKGDIPEGYSVSREKKERFSLILESASTNQTSMYLCASGLQGLAYEQYFGPGTRLTVT.

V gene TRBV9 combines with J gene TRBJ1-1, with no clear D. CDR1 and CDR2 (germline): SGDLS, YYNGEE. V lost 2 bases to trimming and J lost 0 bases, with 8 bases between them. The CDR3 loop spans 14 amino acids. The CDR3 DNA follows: TGTGCCAGCAGCGTGGAAGTGGTGAACACTGAAGCTTTCTTT. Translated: CASSVEVVNTEAFF.

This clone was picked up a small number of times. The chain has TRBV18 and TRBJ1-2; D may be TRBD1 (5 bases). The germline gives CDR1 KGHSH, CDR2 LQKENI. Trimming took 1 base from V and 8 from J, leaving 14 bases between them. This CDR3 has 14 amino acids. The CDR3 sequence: CASSPQSGREGYTF. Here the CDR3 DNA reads TGTGCCAGCTCACCACAATCAGGGCGAGAAGGCTACACCTTC.

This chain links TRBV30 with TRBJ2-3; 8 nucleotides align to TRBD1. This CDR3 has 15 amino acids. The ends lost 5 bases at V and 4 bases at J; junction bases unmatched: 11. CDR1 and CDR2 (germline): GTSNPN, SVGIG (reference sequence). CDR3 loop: CAWSPGQGAADTQYF. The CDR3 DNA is TGTGCCTGGTCGCCAGGGCAGGGGGCTGCAGATACGCAGTATTTT.

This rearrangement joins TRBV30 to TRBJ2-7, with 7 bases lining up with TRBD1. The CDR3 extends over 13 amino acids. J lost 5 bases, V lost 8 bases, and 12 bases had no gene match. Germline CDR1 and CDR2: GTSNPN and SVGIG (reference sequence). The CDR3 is CASKGQVSDEQYF. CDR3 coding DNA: TGTGCCAGTAAAGGACAGGTATCGGACGAGCAGTACTTC.

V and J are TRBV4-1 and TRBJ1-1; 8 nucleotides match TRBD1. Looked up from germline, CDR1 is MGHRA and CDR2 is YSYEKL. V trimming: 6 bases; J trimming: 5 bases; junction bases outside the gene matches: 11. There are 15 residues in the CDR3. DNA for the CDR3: TGCGCCAGCAGTCCCGGGACAGGTCGGCGAACTGAAGCTTTCTTT. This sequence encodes CASSPGTGRRTEAFF.

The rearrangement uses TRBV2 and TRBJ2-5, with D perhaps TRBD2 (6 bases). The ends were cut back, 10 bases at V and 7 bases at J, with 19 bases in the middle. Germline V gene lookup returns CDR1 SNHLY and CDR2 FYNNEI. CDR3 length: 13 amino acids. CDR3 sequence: CATTVSGVGTQYF. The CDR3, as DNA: TGTGCCACCACGGTCTCGGGGGTGGGGACCCAGTACTTC.

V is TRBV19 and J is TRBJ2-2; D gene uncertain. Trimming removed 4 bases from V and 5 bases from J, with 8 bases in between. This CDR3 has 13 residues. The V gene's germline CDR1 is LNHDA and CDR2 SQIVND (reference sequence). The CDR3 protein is CASSTSRTGELFF. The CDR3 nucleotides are TGTGCCAGTAGTACTTCCCGGACCGGGGAGCTGTTTTTT. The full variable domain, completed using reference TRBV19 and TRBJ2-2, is DGGITQSPKYLFRKEGQNVTLSCEQNLNHDAMYWYRQDPGQGLRLIYYSQIVNDFQKGDIAEGYSVSREKKESFPLTVTSAQKNPTAFYLCASSTSRTGELFFGEGSRLTVL.

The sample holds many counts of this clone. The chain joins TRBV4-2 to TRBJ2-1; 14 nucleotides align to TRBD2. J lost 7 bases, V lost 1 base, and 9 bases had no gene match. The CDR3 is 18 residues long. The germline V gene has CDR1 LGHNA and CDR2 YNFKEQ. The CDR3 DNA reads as TGTGCCAGCAGCCAAGCGACTAGCGGGGGGGCCGGGTTAAATGAGCAGTTCTTC. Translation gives CASSQATSGGAGLNEQFF.

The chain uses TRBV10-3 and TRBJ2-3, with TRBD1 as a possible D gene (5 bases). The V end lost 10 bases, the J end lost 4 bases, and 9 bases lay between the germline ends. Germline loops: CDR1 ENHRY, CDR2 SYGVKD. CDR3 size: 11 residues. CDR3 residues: CATMTADTQYF. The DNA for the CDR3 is TGTGCCACCATGACAGCAGATACGCAGTATTTT.

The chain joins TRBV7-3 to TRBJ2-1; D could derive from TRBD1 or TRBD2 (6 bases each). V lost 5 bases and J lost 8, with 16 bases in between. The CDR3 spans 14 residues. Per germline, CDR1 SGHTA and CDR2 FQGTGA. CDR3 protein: CASSPPGARDEQFF. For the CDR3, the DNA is TGTGCCAGCAGCCCACCGGGGGCGAGGGATGAGCAGTTCTTC.

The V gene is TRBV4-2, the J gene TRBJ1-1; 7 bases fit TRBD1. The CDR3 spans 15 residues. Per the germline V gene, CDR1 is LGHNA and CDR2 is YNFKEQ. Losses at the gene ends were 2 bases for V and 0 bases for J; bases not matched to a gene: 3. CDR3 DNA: TGTGCCAGCAGCCAACCCGGGACAGTGAACACTGAAGCTTTCTTT. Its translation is CASSQPGTVNTEAFF.

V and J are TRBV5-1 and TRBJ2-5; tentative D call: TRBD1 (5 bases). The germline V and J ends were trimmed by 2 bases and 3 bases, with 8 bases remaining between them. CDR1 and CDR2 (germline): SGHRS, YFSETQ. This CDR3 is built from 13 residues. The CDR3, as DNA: TGCGCCAGCAGCTTACAAGGGGAAGAGACCCAGTACTTC. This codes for CASSLQGEETQYF.

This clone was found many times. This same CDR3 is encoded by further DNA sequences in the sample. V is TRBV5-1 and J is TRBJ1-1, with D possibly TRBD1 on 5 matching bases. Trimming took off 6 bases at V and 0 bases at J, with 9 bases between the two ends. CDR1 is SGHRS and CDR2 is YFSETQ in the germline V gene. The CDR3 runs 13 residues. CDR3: CASKRGMNTEAFF. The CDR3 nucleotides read TGCGCCAGCAAACGGGGCATGAACACTGAAGCTTTCTTT.

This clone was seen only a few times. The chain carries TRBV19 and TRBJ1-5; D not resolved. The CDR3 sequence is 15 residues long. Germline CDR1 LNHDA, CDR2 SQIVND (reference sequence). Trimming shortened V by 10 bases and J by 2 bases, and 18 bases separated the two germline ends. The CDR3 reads CATRAVGSGNQPQHF. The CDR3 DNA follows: TGTGCCACCCGAGCGGTCGGTAGCGGCAATCAGCCCCAGCATTTT.

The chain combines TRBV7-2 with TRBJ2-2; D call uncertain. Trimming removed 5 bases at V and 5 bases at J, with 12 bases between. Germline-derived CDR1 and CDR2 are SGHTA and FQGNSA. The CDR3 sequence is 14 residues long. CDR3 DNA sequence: TGTGCCAGCAGCCCTAGGTCTCGGACCGGGGAGCTGTTTTTT. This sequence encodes CASSPRSRTGELFF. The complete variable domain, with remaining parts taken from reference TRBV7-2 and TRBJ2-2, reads GAGVSQSPSNKVTEKGKDVELRCDPISGHTALYWYRQSLGQGLEFLIYFQGNSAPDKSGLPSDRFSAERTGGSVSTLTIQRTQQEDSAVYLCASSPRSRTGELFFGEGSRLTVL.

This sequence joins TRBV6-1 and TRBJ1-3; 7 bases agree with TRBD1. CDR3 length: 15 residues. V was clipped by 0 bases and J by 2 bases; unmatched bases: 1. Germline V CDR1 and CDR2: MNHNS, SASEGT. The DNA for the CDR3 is TGTGCCAGCAGTGAAGCGAGGGGGCCTGGAAACACCATATATTTT. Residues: CASSEARGPGNTIYF.

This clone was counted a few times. The CDR3 region is CASSSPTVAKNEQFF. CDR3 nucleotide sequence: TGTGCCAGCAGCTCACCCACCGTGGCCAAGAATGAGCAGTTCTTC. The gene calls are TRBV7-2 and TRBJ2-1; no firm D call. This CDR3 is 15 amino acids long. Germline CDR1 is SGHTA and CDR2 is FQGNSA. Trimming stripped 4 bases from V and 7 bases from J, with 17 bases between.

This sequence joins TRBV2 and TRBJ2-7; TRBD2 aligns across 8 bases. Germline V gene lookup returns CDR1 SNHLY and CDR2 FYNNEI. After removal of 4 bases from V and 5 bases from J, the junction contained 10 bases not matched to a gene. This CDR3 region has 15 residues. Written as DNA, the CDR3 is TGTGCCAGCAGTGTCCGTACTAGCGGAGCGGACGAGCAGTACTTC. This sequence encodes CASSVRTSGADEQYF.

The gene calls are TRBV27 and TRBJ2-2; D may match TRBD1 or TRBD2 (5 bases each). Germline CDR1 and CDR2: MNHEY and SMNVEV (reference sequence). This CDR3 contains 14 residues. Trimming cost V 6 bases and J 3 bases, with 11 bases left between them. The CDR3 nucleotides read TGTGCCAGCAGCGGGACCAGGGACACCGGGGAGCTGTTTTTT. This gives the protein CASSGTRDTGELFF.

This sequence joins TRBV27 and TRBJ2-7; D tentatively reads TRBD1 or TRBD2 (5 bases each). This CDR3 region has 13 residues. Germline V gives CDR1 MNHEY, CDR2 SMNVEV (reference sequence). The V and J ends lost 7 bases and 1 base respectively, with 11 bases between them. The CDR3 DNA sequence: TGTGCCAGCATGAGGGGTGGGTCCTACGAGCAGTACTTC. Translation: CASMRGGSYEQYF.

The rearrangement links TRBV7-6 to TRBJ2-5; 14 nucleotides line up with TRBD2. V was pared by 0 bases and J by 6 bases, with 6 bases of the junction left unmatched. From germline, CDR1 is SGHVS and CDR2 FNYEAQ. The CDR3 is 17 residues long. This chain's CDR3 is CASSLASTSGGAKTQYF. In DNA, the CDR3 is TGTGCCAGCAGCTTAGCGTCGACTAGCGGGGGGGCCAAGACCCAGTACTTC. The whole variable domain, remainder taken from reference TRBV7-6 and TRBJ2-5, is GAGVSQSPRYKVTKRGQDVALRCDPISGHVSLYWYRQALGQGPEFLTYFNYEAQQDKSGLPNDRFSAERPEGSISTLTIQRTEQRDSAMYRCASSLASTSGGAKTQYFGPGTRLLVL.

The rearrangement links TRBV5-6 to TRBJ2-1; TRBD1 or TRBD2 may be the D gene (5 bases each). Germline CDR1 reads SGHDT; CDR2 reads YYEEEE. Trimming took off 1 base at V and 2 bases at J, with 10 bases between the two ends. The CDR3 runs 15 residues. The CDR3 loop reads CASSLWGRTYNEQFF. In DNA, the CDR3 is TGTGCCAGCAGCTTGTGGGGGAGAACCTACAATGAGCAGTTCTTC.